This T cell receptor (beta chain) was retrieved from a study of beta chain features in type 1 diabetes. Study-level background: All samples together contributed some 100,000,000 sorted cells for examination. General study findings and limits: Researchers could not determine here whether HLA type influences TCRB rearrangement.

This CDR3 has 14 residues. Germline V gene data show CDR1 as SGHRS and CDR2 as YFSETQ. With 1 base removed from V and 1 base from J, the gap between germline ends came to 8 bases. This clone was detected a few times. Its antigen is not known. TCRB transcripts that were expressed got sequenced, as all of the isolated RNA had been reverse transcribed. The method was immunoSEQ multiplex PCR; TCRdb's version includes in-frame clones alone and lacks a portion of them. The sample records around 250,000 clones, 12% to 15% being singletons. This clonotype was sampled from a woman aged 40 to 50 in good health. Material for sequencing was naive CD4+ T cells from blood. The chain couples TRBV5-1 to TRBJ2-5, with D unclear. Here the CDR3 DNA reads TGCGCCAGCAGCTTGAAGAGCTTCCAAGAGACCCAGTACTTC. Translation: CASSLKSFQETQYF.